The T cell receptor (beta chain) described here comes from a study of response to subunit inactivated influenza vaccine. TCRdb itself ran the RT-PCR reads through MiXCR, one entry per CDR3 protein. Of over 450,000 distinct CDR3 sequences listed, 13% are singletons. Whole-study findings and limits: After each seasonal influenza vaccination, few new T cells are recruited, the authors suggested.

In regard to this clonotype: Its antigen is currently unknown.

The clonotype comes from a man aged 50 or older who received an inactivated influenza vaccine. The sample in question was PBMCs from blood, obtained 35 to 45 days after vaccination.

The CDR3 region has the DNA TGTGCCAGCAGTTTTCAGCGGAGAAAGCAAGAGACCCAGTACTTC. It is translated as CASSFQRRKQETQYF. The V and J genes are TRBV12-3 or TRBV12-4 and TRBJ2-5; D might be TRBD2 (5 bases). The CDR3 runs 15 residues. Trimming took 3 bases from V and 2 from J, leaving 13 bases between them.